Listed here is a single TCR beta chain. Its binding antigen is unknown. Base quality data are lacking; no much larger clone is found one base away. In the paper's terms, the time point label means: about 28 days (+/-7) after the second vaccine dose. Reading the label with the study, this specimen's treatment or condition is: meningococcal conjugate vaccine given as trial control. Vaccinee samples were obtained from the UK trials COV001 and COV002, which included a single-blind randomized controlled phase 2/3 trial of AZD1222 (ChAdOx1 nCoV-19) in healthy adults. For TCRbeta chain sequencing, PBMC samples were collected from trial participants at day 0 and at day 28 after the second dose. These data belong to a study of T cell responses to AZD1222 COVID-19 vaccine (dated by TCRdb to about 2021). About the study as a whole: TCR sequencing covered roughly 230 trial participants: 200 to 220 given two doses of AZD1222 and 26 given two doses of MenACWY control vaccine. Trial participants were enrolled by age into subgroups of 18-55, 56-69 and 70-plus years, and around 140, 26 and 57 TCR-sequenced participants, respectively, were included in these subgroups.

The full study reports these points: After two AZD1222 doses, spike-specific TCR breadth and depth were significantly higher than at day 0 and than in MenACWY recipients. Conclusions about previously exposed vaccinees were limited because only a handful of AZD1222 recipients were SARS-CoV-2 seropositive at baseline. The 56-69-year group was small, and its depth increase did not reach significance, likely because of low power. Vaccine-associated CD4 TCRs spanned the whole spike protein, with dominant responses in regions 160-218 and 743-854. Reportedly, close to half of the unique spike-specific TCRs recognized epitopes lying outside the regions that are mutated in the B.1.351 and B.1.1.7 variants. Most participants were white British and females outnumbered males, and the authors suggested that clonal diversity may have been underestimated. No day 14 peak-response samples were available, so repertoires were characterized only after the peak T cell response.

The CDR3 regions of human TCRbeta chains were analyzed by immunosequencing. Processing in the source paper ran as follows. Repertoire TCRs were matched against a reference library of SARS-CoV-2-specific TCRs generated with the MIRA antigen-specificity platform. Breadth meant the fraction of unique TCRs that were SARS-CoV-2-associated, whereas depth meant the fraction of total T cells that were SARS-CoV-2-associated. Using the MIRA data, every spike-specific TCR was mapped to the spike region that the TCR reacted to and assigned to either a CD4 or a CD8 class. Log10-transformed breadth and depth values were compared by one-way ANOVA with Sidak's multiple comparisons tests. Here the immuneACCESS table is served through TCRdb, limited to in-frame sequences with V and J called. Missing clones are a known gap in these copies; in checked studies unresolved V genes cover under half, and the rest lacks a known reason. V, J and clone size are those of that table, while D and trimming were read from the DNA. The sample table records 150,000 to 200,000 clones; over 80% of these occur just once. The ten most abundant clones make up roughly 4% of the sample.

Sequences were derived from peripheral blood, sampled 28 days after the second dose of the MenACWY control vaccine. The source is an adult who received the MenACWY meningococcal vaccine as a control.

CDR3 region: CASSLGGVDDQPQHF. The nucleotides read TGTGCCAGCAGCTTAGGAGGGGTAGACGATCAGCCCCAGCATTTT. The chain links TRBV11-2 with TRBJ1-5; TRBD1 could be the D gene, as 5 bases match. V is reduced by 1 base and J by 5 bases, leaving a spacing of 12 bases between them. The CDR3 sequence holds 15 residues, the cysteine and phenylalanine included. The only DNA kept is the CDR3, 45 bases in frame from the first base. As encoded in the germline V gene, CDR1 is SGHAT while CDR2 is FQNNGV.